Shown below are 21 T cell receptor beta chains from a single sample sequenced in a study of blood T cell repertoires in COVID-19. Method: immunoSEQ multiplex PCR; TCRdb's copy keeps in-frame clones and lacks some. This table holds about 320,000 clones, 86% found once. Input material: peripheral blood. The receptors come from a woman aged 50 to 60 with acute or convalescent COVID-19.

V is TRBV12-3 or TRBV12-4 and J is TRBJ2-7; weak D call: TRBD1 (5 bases). Trimming cost V 5 bases and J 4 bases, with 12 bases left between them. The CDR3 is 13 amino acids. In DNA form, the CDR3 reads TGTGCCAGCAGTCATAGGACACAGTACGAGCAGTACTTC. This gives the protein CASSHRTQYEQYF.

This chain connects TRBV11-3 to TRBJ1-1; 7 bases are a match to TRBD1. The CDR3 is 12 amino acids. The V gene's germline CDR1 is SGHNT and CDR2 YENEEA. Trimming at V came to 8 bases and at J to 4 bases, leaving 4 bases not matched to a gene. The CDR3 DNA reads TGTGCCAGCTCACAGGGGTCCACTGAAGCTTTCTTT. It encodes CASSQGSTEAFF.

This clone appeared once. This rearrangement joins TRBV7-2 to TRBJ2-7, with D possibly being TRBD2 (5 bases). V was pared by 7 bases and J by 5 bases, with 21 bases between. The V gene's germline CDR1 is SGHTA and CDR2 FQGNSA. The CDR3 has 15 amino acids. The CDR3 bases are TGTGCCAGCACCTTTTTTAAAACTAGTATCCACGAGCAGTACTTC. Translation gives CASTFFKTSIHEQYF.

The chain is built from TRBV19 and TRBJ2-3; TRBD2 aligns across 10 bases. Germline CDR1 reads LNHDA; CDR2 reads SQIVND (reference sequence). This CDR3 region has 16 residues. V trimming: 6 bases; J trimming: 4 bases; junction bases outside the gene matches: 10. The CDR3 here is CASRDPSGRGADTQYF. CDR3 coding DNA: TGTGCCAGTAGGGACCCTAGCGGGAGAGGGGCAGATACGCAGTATTTT.

The rearrangement links TRBV6-5 to TRBJ2-1; TRBD2 is a possible D gene (5 bases). Trimming took off 5 bases at V and 9 bases at J, with 20 bases between the two ends. Germline V gene sequence: CDR1 MNHEY, CDR2 SVGAGI. This CDR3 comprises 15 residues. CDR3 nucleotide sequence: TGTGCCAGCAGTAAAACCGGGAATAAGGTGGGTGAGCAGTTCTTC. Amino acid sequence: CASSKTGNKVGEQFF.

This clone was observed a single time. This chain uses TRBV5-4 with TRBJ2-2, with 13 bases matching TRBD2. The CDR3 totals 18 residues. V shed 4 bases, J shed 0 bases, and the junction held 6 bases outside the gene matches. CDR1 is SGHNT and CDR2 is YYREEE in the germline V gene (reference sequence). CDR3 in amino acids: CASSPGTSGNANTGELFF. DNA of the CDR3: TGTGCCAGCAGCCCCGGGACTAGCGGGAACGCGAACACCGGGGAGCTGTTTTTT.

This sequence joins TRBV7-2 and TRBJ1-2, with TRBD1 matching 9 bases. The CDR3 has 14 amino acids. CDR1 and CDR2 from the germline V gene are SGHTA and FQGNSA. The junction had 7 bases not matched to a gene; V was cut back by 5 bases and J by 6 bases. The CDR3 reads CASSAGTGHDGYTF. CDR3 DNA: TGTGCCAGCAGCGCGGGGACAGGGCATGATGGCTACACCTTC.

This chain uses TRBV12-2 with TRBJ1-2. TRBV12-2 is listed as a pseudogene. This CDR3 has 15 amino acids. In DNA, the CDR3 is TGTGCAAGTCGCTTAGCGCGAGGCAGAAACTATGGCTACACCTTC. Translated: CASRLARGRNYGYTF.

The chain recombines TRBV6-4 with TRBJ1-6, with D unresolved. The germline V and J ends were trimmed by 0 bases and 7 bases, with 13 bases remaining between them. CDR1 and CDR2 from the germline V gene are MRHNA and SNTAGT. The CDR3 covers 16 residues. The CDR3 loop reads CASSDSSRGRNSPLHF. In DNA form, the CDR3 reads TGTGCCAGCAGTGACTCGAGCCGGGGTAGGAATTCACCCCTCCACTTT.

The chain combines TRBV28 with TRBJ1-5; D ambiguous. The germline CDR1 and CDR2 sequences are MDHEN and SYDVKM. This CDR3 spans 15 amino acids. V was clipped by 5 bases and J by 1 base, with 12 bases between them. CDR3 bases: TGTGCCAGCAGTCCCAGGACGGGGAGCAATCAGCCCCAGCATTTT. It encodes CASSPRTGSNQPQHF.

CDR3 amino acids: CASSLGASGANVLTF. The CDR3, as DNA: TGTGCCAGCAGCTTAGGGGCGAGCGGGGCCAACGTCCTGACTTTC. The chain is built from TRBV7-9 and TRBJ2-6; D not resolved. The germline V gene has CDR1 SEHNR and CDR2 FQNEAQ (reference sequence). Trimming left V 1 base short and J 4 bases short, with 8 bases between. The CDR3 loop spans 15 amino acids.

This chain connects TRBV5-1 to TRBJ2-7; TRBD1 aligns across 8 bases. After removal of 0 bases from V and 7 bases from J, the junction contained 3 bases not matched to a gene. Germline V CDR1 and CDR2: SGHRS, YFSETQ. The CDR3 is made up of 13 amino acids. The CDR3 region is CASSLGTGQEQYF. The CDR3 DNA reads TGCGCCAGCAGCTTGGGGACAGGGCAAGAGCAGTACTTC.

This clone was picked up a small number of times. V gene TRBV7-9 combines with J gene TRBJ1-2; D gene uncertain. The CDR3 loop spans 13 amino acids. Per the germline V gene, CDR1 is SEHNR and CDR2 is FQNEAQ (reference sequence). Deletions cut 5 bases from V and 5 bases from J, with 12 bases between. Here the CDR3 reads CASSLGSGYGYTF. Here the CDR3 DNA reads TGTGCCAGCAGCCTCGGGAGCGGGTATGGCTACACCTTC.

J is TRBJ2-1 and V is TRBV15, with 8 bases aligning to TRBD2. After removal of 0 bases from V and 7 bases from J, the junction contained 11 bases not matched to a gene. This CDR3 region has 17 residues. Germline CDR1 and CDR2: LNHNV and YYDKDF (reference sequence). The DNA of the CDR3 is TGTGCCACCAGCAGAGATCGAAGGCTAGCGGGTGGGAATGAGCAGTTCTTC. Translation: CATSRDRRLAGGNEQFF.

This chain connects TRBV5-8 to TRBJ2-7; the match to TRBD2 covers 8 bases. Looked up from germline, CDR1 is SGHTS and CDR2 is YDEGEE. V was clipped by 4 bases and J by 5 bases; unmatched bases: 8. The CDR3 contains 14 residues. CDR3 coding DNA: TGTGCCAGCAGCCCCCGGGGGGGGGCGAACGAGCAGTACTTC. Protein product: CASSPRGGANEQYF.

The rearrangement uses TRBV3-1 (or the pseudogene TRBV3-2) and TRBJ1-1; 7 positions agree with TRBD1. The V gene's germline CDR1 is LGHDT and CDR2 YNNKEL (reference sequence). Trimming at V came to 8 bases and at J to 9 bases, leaving 12 bases not matched to a gene. This CDR3 region has 13 residues. In DNA, the CDR3 is TGTGCCAGCTGGGACGGGACAGAACTAAAAGCTTTCTTT. Its protein is CASWDGTELKAFF.

This sequence joins TRBV5-4 and TRBJ2-7; perhaps TRBD2 as D (6 bases). This CDR3 spans 14 amino acids. V was pared by 6 bases and J by 4 bases, with 17 bases between. CDR1 SGHNT and CDR2 YYREEE come from the germline V gene (reference sequence). The CDR3 coding sequence is TGTGCCAGCACACGGGACTCCCTCCCTTACGAGCAGTACTTC. Residues: CASTRDSLPYEQYF.

The chain uses TRBV19 and TRBJ1-6, with D tentatively TRBD1 (6 bases). Germline values: CDR1 LNHDA, CDR2 SQIVND (reference sequence). Trimming shortened V by 5 bases and J by 12 bases, and 11 bases separated the two germline ends. CDR3 length: 12 amino acids. The CDR3 is CASSQRGGPLHF. CDR3 sequence (DNA): TGTGCCAGTAGTCAGAGGGGGGGACCCCTCCACTTT.

CDR3 nucleotide sequence: TGTGCCAGCAGTTCCTTGGGCGAGACCCAGTACTTC. Translating it yields CASSSLGETQYF. The genes are TRBV6-6 and TRBJ2-5; D unclear. The CDR3 runs 12 residues. Germline assignment: CDR1 MNHNY and CDR2 SVGAGI (reference sequence). V lost 4 bases and J lost 5, with 8 bases in between.

This clone was counted only a few times. J is TRBJ1-2 and V is TRBV29-1; D possibly corresponds to TRBD1 (6 bases). V shed 6 bases and J shed 4 bases, with 18 bases lying between them. This CDR3 has 14 residues. From germline, CDR1 is SQVTM and CDR2 ANQGSEA. CDR3 amino acids: CSVQTGGSGYGYTF. The CDR3 bases are TGCAGCGTCCAGACGGGGGGCTCTGGCTATGGCTACACCTTC.

The chain employs TRBV14 and TRBJ2-7; D is unresolved. Between the trimmed V and J ends, which lost 4 bases and 7 bases, there was a span of 14 bases. Germline V lookup: CDR1 SGHDN, CDR2 FVKESK. The CDR3 spans 13 residues. DNA for the CDR3: TGTGCCAGCAGCCCAACAACCTCCGGGGAGCAGTACTTC. It specifies CASSPTTSGEQYF.